The 24 T cell receptor beta chains listed next were all sequenced from one sample in a study of T cells in Graves' hyperthyroidism and ophthalmopathy. TCR beta CDR3 regions were amplified from RNA. Initially, a first-round RT-PCR of the TCR CDR3 employed the HTBI primer set. TCRdb itself ran the multiplex PCR reads through MiXCR, one entry per CDR3 protein. The sample contains around 700,000 distinct CDR3 sequences, around 40% of which appear only once. The sequenced sample was blood. The source of these receptors is a woman aged 40 to 50 with Graves' hyperthyroidism.

A single count supports this clonotype. The chain uses TRBV5-1 and TRBJ2-7, with 10 bases that match TRBD2. Unmatched junction bases numbered 6, after V lost 4 bases and J lost 2 bases. CDR1 is SGHRS and CDR2 is YFSETQ in the germline V gene. CDR3 length: 15 residues. The CDR3 DNA reads as TGCGCCAGCAGCAACGGACTAGCGGCAACCTACGAGCAGTACTTC. Encoded protein: CASSNGLAATYEQYF. The variable domain in full, with the rest retrieved from reference TRBV5-1 and TRBJ2-7, is KAGVTQTPRYLIKTRGQQVTLSCSPISGHRSVSWYQQTPGQGLQFLFEYFSETQRNKGNFPGRFSGRQFSNSRSEMNVSTLELGDSALYLCASSNGLAATYEQYFGPGTRLTVT.

As to this clonotype: A read error may account for a junction end that differs from germline. The chain joins TRBV10-3 to TRBJ2-5, with D perhaps TRBD2 (6 bases). The CDR3 is made up of 15 amino acids. Germline loops: CDR1 ENHRY, CDR2 SYGVKD. As DNA, the CDR3 is TGTGCCAGCAGTTACGCGGGGCGTAATCTGGAGACCCAGTACTTC. It codes for CASSYAGRNLETQYF.

This clonotype showed up many times. The chain recombines TRBV12-3 or TRBV12-4 with TRBJ1-5, with D hard to call. With 6 bases removed from V and 7 bases from J, the gap between germline ends came to 13 bases. This CDR3 has 13 amino acids. The CDR3 loop is CASSTARTQPQHF. CDR3 bases: TGTGCCAGCAGCACTGCAAGGACCCAGCCCCAGCATTTT.

This clonotype was counted ten times or more. This chain's CDR3 is CASSPREGGSYGYTF. The CDR3 DNA reads TGCGCCAGCAGCCCCCGAGAGGGTGGGAGCTATGGCTACACCTTC. The rearrangement links TRBV4-3 to TRBJ1-2; D uncertain. The CDR3 consists of 15 residues. Trimming took off 4 bases at V and 4 bases at J, with 16 bases between the two ends. CDR1 is LGHNA, CDR2 YSLEER, per germline.

This clonotype was recorded many times. The rearrangement uses TRBV7-6 and TRBJ2-7; D remains unclear. Germline CDR1 is SGHVS and CDR2 is FNYEAQ. V gave up 6 bases and J gave up 0 bases, with 12 bases separating them. The CDR3 runs to 14 residues. The CDR3, as DNA: TGTGCCAGCAGTCGACAAAGGGACTCCTACGAGCAGTACTTC. Protein sequence: CASSRQRDSYEQYF.

The chain recombines TRBV6-5 with TRBJ2-7; D might be TRBD2 (5 bases). V was shortened by 0 bases and J by 3 bases, with 18 bases between the two germline ends. This CDR3 spans 17 amino acids. The germline V gene encodes CDR1 MNHEY and CDR2 SVGAGI. The CDR3 DNA reads as TGTGCCAGCAGTTACTCGATGAGTAGCGTGGAGAACTACGAGCAGTACTTC. Amino acid sequence: CASSYSMSSVENYEQYF.

Notes on this clonotype: A much larger clone differs from this one at a single base, so this may be a read error. V usage is TRBV20-1 and J usage is TRBJ2-7; TRBD2 agrees at 7 bases. Germline V gene data show CDR1 as DFQATT and CDR2 as SNEGSKA (reference sequence). CDR3 length equals 15 residues. The CDR3 region has the DNA TGCAGTGCTAGCCGTCCCGGGCCGAGGGACTACGGGCAGTACTTC. Its protein is CSASRPGPRDYGQYF.

This clonotype was observed many times. V and J are TRBV29-1 and TRBJ2-6; TRBD2 might be the D (7 bases). The germline V and J ends were trimmed by 4 bases and 3 bases, with 10 bases remaining between them. Looked up from germline, CDR1 is SQVTM and CDR2 is ANQGSEA. This CDR3 has 14 residues. Written as DNA, the CDR3 is TGCAGCGTTGCGGGGGGCGGTGGGGCCAACGTCCTGACTTTC. As protein: CSVAGGGGANVLTF.

This CDR3 reads CASSLGSGRYGYTF. Written as DNA, the CDR3 is TGTGCCAGCAGTTTAGGGTCAGGGAGGTATGGCTACACCTTC. V gene TRBV27 combines with J gene TRBJ1-2; maybe TRBD1 (5 bases). Germline-derived CDR1 and CDR2 are MNHEY and SMNVEV (reference sequence). This CDR3 region has 14 residues. Trimming took 2 bases from V and 5 from J, leaving 12 bases between them.

Comments on this clonotype: A junction end diverges from the germline sequence, so it may reflect a read error. The chain is built from TRBV10-2 and TRBJ1-6; D remains unclear. Per the germline V gene, CDR1 is WSHSY and CDR2 is SAAADI. The CDR3 sequence is 12 residues long. The CDR3: CAVSPGDSPLHF. The CDR3 DNA follows: TGTGCCGTCAGCCCAGGAGATTCACCCCTCCACTTT.

Concerning this clonotype itself: The junction does not match germline at one end; this may be a read error. The chain is built from TRBV12-3 or TRBV12-4 and TRBJ1-1; D remains unclear. CDR3 length equals 13 residues. CDR3 bases: TGTACCAGCAGGTATAATATGGACACTGAAGCTTTCTTT. This encodes CTSRYNMDTEAFF.

This clonotype was observed at least ten times. J is TRBJ1-1 and V is TRBV6-6; possible D gene TRBD1, 5 bases. V was trimmed by 6 bases and J by 1 base, leaving 12 bases between them. The CDR3 sequence is 14 residues long. The germline CDR1 and CDR2 sequences are MNHNY and SVGAGI (reference sequence). CDR3 DNA sequence: TGTGCCAGCAGGCCCAATGACAGGAACACTGAAGCTTTCTTT. It translates to CASRPNDRNTEAFF.

This clonotype was found a few times. J is TRBJ2-5 and V is TRBV6-5; 7 positions agree with TRBD1. Per germline, CDR1 MNHEY and CDR2 SVGAGI. J was trimmed by 4 bases and V by 6 bases; bases with no gene match: 14. The CDR3 contains 16 residues. DNA of the CDR3: TGTGCCAGCAGCGCCCAGGGGCCTCAGGGGGTAGAGACCCAGTACTTC. It encodes CASSAQGPQGVETQYF.

This chain joins TRBV9 and TRBJ2-3; D not certain. Trimming pared 0 bases from V and 3 bases from J, leaving 2 bases between. The germline V gene encodes CDR1 SGDLS and CDR2 YYNGEE. The CDR3 extends over 12 amino acids. The CDR3 region has the DNA TGTGCCAGCAGCGTAGCGACAGATACGCAGTATTTT. Its translation: CASSVATDTQYF.

This rearrangement joins TRBV29-1 to TRBJ1-1; D unclear. Trimming removed 4 bases from V and 0 bases from J, with 15 bases in between. The CDR3 consists of 15 residues. Germline V gene data show CDR1 as SQVTM and CDR2 as ANQGSEA. The CDR3 DNA follows: TGCAGCGTTGTCGGGATTTTCAGAATGAACACTGAAGCTTTCTTT. Protein: CSVVGIFRMNTEAFF.

About this clonotype: The junction differs from germline at one of its ends, possibly a read error. CDR3 region: CASSYTGQVNTGELFF. The DNA for the CDR3 is TGTGCTAGCAGCTATACGGGACAGGTTAACACCGGGGAGCTGTTTTTT. The rearrangement links TRBV7-9 to TRBJ2-2, with 8 bases fitting TRBD1. The CDR3 covers 16 residues. The germline gives CDR1 SEHNR, CDR2 FQNEAQ (reference sequence).

This clonotype was seen many times. The chain uses TRBV7-9 and TRBJ1-6, with TRBD1 matching over 7 bases. This CDR3 contains 16 residues. J was trimmed by 7 bases and V by 4 bases; bases with no gene match: 10. Germline assignment: CDR1 SEHNR and CDR2 FQNEAQ (reference sequence). CDR3 in amino acids: CASSSTTEGANSPLHF. The CDR3 nucleotides are TGTGCCAGCAGCTCCACTACAGAGGGGGCGAATTCACCCCTCCACTTT.

In the case of this clonotype: A much larger clone sits a single nucleotide away, making a read error possible. The chain employs TRBV2 and TRBJ1-6; a possible D gene is TRBD1 (5 bases). Germline CDR1 SNHLY, CDR2 FYNNEI. The CDR3 loop spans 17 amino acids. V gave up 6 bases and J gave up 0 bases, with 15 bases separating them. CDR3 sequence (DNA): TGTGCCAGCAGAAAATCGACAGCGACCTCCTATAATTCACCCCTCCACTTT. This translates into CASRKSTATSYNSPLHF.

The chain carries TRBV10-3 and TRBJ2-5; no clear D. This CDR3 is built from 11 residues. In germline, CDR1 is ENHRY, CDR2 SYGVKD. Trimming removed 10 bases at V and 7 bases at J, with 13 bases between. The CDR3 DNA sequence: TGTGCCAGCGTTGAAGCCGGGACCCAGTACTTC. Translation: CASVEAGTQYF.

The chain recombines TRBV10-3 with TRBJ1-5; no reliable D call. The CDR3 length is 15 residues. CDR1 ENHRY and CDR2 SYGVKD come from the germline V gene. Trimming removed 6 bases at V and 2 bases at J, with 14 bases between. As DNA, the CDR3 is TGTGCCATCAGCTCCCGCGAGAGTGGCAATCAGCCCCAGCATTTT. It translates to CAISSRESGNQPQHF.

This clonotype was detected many times. CDR3 residues: CASTLDRLNTEAFF. CDR3 sequence (DNA): TGTGCCAGTACCTTAGACAGGCTGAACACTGAAGCTTTCTTT. The chain uses TRBV19 and TRBJ1-1; D is perhaps TRBD1 (6 bases). The CDR3 is 14 amino acids. Trimming took off 7 bases at V and 0 bases at J, with 12 bases between the two ends. Germline V gene data show CDR1 as LNHDA and CDR2 as SQIVND (reference sequence).

This clonotype has just a few counts. The chain uses TRBV7-2 and TRBJ1-6; D perhaps matches TRBD1 (5 bases). The length of the CDR3 is 14 residues. From germline, CDR1 is SGHTA and CDR2 FQGNSA. Trimming removed 5 bases from V and 9 bases from J, with 14 bases in between. The CDR3 bases are TGTGCCAGCAGCCAGTCTTGGGGGGGTTCACCCCTCCACTTT. Encoded protein: CASSQSWGGSPLHF.

In the case of this clonotype: As the CDR3 is not closed by the conserved phenylalanine or tryptophan, this likely results from a read error. No DNA is shown, since the ends of the CDR3 on it are uncertain; the CDR3 is the one TCRdb lists. J is TRBJ2-6 and V is TRBV10-3. The germline V gene encodes CDR1 ENHRY and CDR2 SYGVKD. The CDR3 numbers 8 amino acids, ends counted. The CDR3 sequence is CAISLPTS.

This clonotype was recorded at least ten times. The chain recombines TRBV29-1 with TRBJ1-2, with D unclear. Trimming cost V 5 bases and J 8 bases, with 21 bases left between them. Germline V gene data show CDR1 as SQVTM and CDR2 as ANQGSEA. The CDR3 extends over 14 amino acids. CDR3 region: CSVLADSPLIGYTF. The CDR3 DNA is TGCAGCGTTTTAGCGGACTCTCCTCTCATCGGCTACACCTTC.